This T cell receptor beta chain is from a study of T cells after yellow fever vaccination (dated by TCRdb to 2018 to 2020). Study-level background: The SMART-Seq v4 Ultra Low Input RNA kit was used to prepare libraries from fractions with low cell numbers. To follow T-cell clones before and after primary and booster YFV17D yellow fever vaccination, bulk TCR alpha and beta repertoires were sequenced over time. Blood samples were taken at several timepoints before and after primary and secondary immunization, and bulk PBMC replicates and cell subsets were isolated. The cohort comprised two healthy male donors, one aged 18 to 30 and one aged 30 to 39 years. What the research found in general, with its limitations: Only two donors were included in the study, so the extent to which the findings can be generalized is limited. After the booster, most of the clones that had expanded following primary vaccination were detected again (roughly 97% of CD4 and more than 85% of CD8), which suggests that memory was broadly maintained. A small fraction of clonotypes appeared in both the CD4 and CD8 compartments, likely as a result of convergent recombination. FACS-sorted repertoires could contain abundant contaminating clonotypes from the bulk population, so computational filtering was required. Compared with the primary T-cell response, the secondary T-cell response was faster but weaker, reaching its peak on day 5 rather than on day 15.

TCR cDNA was synthesized by 5'RACE template switching, which introduced a universal primer site and unique molecular identifiers. Priming of cDNA synthesis was performed from both the TCR alpha and TCR beta constant segments. Two PCR steps were used to amplify libraries, with sample barcodes and sequencing adapters being added in the second step. Sequencing of libraries was performed on Illumina HiSeq 2500 (2x100 bp) or NovaSeq (2x150 bp). Per the source publication's procedure: Reads were demultiplexed and collapsed into UMI consensus sequences with MIGEC, and V(D)J alignment was performed with MiXCR. Vaccine-responding clonotypes were defined with edgeR using replicate PBMC samples, requiring FDR below 0.01 and a log2 fold change above 5 up to day 15. CD4 or CD8 identity was assigned to each bulk clonotype according to whether the clonotype was present at higher abundance in the sequenced CD4 repertoire or the sequenced CD8 repertoire. TCRdb passed the public sequencing reads through fastp at Q25 and MiXCR, retaining productive beta sequences. For every CDR3 protein sequence, its rows merge into one entry that carries the most common genes and DNA. Here the V and J calls rest on TCRdb's processing, not on the authors' analysis. The sample contains approximately 550,000 distinct CDR3 sequences, roughly a fifth of them found a single time. Of the sample, around 15% falls within the top ten clones.

Comments on this clonotype: What this receptor recognizes is not known. Per-base quality was not reported, and no clone a single base away is much larger than it.

The sample's treatment or condition label is to be understood as: live attenuated yellow fever vaccine strain. At each blood-draw timepoint, two biological replicates of bulk PBMCs were collected. A standard Ficoll-Paque protocol was used to isolate PBMCs from peripheral blood. RNA was extracted with TriZol from bulk PBMCs, CD4 and CD8 fractions, and dextramer-positive and dextramer-negative fractions. Counted from cysteine to phenylalanine, this CDR3 has 15 amino acids. The sequence is cut down to CDR3 DNA, 45 bases in frame from base 1. Compared with germline, V lacks 4 bases and J lacks 2 bases; bases without a gene match: 4. CDR1 SGHDN and CDR2 FVKESK were looked up in the germline V gene.

This clonotype originated in a man aged 25-45 years who received the YFV17D yellow fever vaccine. Recombination connected TRBV14 to TRBJ2-3; 9 central bases correspond to TRBD2. The sequencing here drew on PBMCs, taken 15 days after the yellow fever booster vaccination. DNA sequence: TGTGCCAGCAGCCCCGGGACTAGCCTCACAGATACGCAGTATTTT. Its translation reads: CASSPGTSLTDTQYF.